This T cell receptor beta chain came from a study of T cell responses to AZD1222 COVID-19 vaccine. Per germline, CDR1 SGHTA and CDR2 FQGTGA. The CDR3 loop spans 15 amino acids. With 5 bases clipped from V and 2 bases from J, the junction kept 5 bases outside the gene matches. Study findings and constraints: At 160-218 and 743-854, vaccine-associated CD4 TCRs were dominant, and they spanned spike. Repertoire sampling was restricted to post-peak T cell response timepoints.

Profiled with immunoSEQ multiplex PCR; TCRdb holds only in-frame clones, not every one. The sample includes fewer than 110,000 clones, 70% to 90% seen only once; the top ten take 1.4%. With regard to this clone: No antigen is known for it.

The sequencing used peripheral blood, collected on day 0 of AZD1222 vaccination. This clonotype was sampled from an adult in good health. The chain couples TRBV7-3 to TRBJ2-1; 8 nucleotides match TRBD2. The CDR3 loop is CASSPGGTAYNEQFF. As DNA, the CDR3 is TGTGCCAGCAGCCCGGGGGGGACTGCCTACAATGAGCAGTTCTTC.